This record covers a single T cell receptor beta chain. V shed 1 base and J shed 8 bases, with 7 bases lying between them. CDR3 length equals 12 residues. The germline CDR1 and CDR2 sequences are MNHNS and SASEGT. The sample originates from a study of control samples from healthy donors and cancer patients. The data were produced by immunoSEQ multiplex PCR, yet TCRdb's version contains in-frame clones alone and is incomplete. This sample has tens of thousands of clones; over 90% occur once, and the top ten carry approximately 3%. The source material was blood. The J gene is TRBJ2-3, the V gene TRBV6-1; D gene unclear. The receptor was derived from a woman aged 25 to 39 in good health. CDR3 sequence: CASSEEPPTQYF. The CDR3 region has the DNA TGTGCCAGCAGTGAAGAACCGCCTACGCAGTATTTT.